This TCR beta chain was found in a study of T cell changes during pregnancy in multiple sclerosis. Here immunoSEQ multiplex PCR was the method, and the copy in TCRdb shows in-frame clones only, minus some. This sample has some 48,000 clones; about nine tenths occur once, and the top ten carry 0.61%. This clonotype was obtained from a female donor in good health, enrolled as a control in a pregnancy study. Sequences were derived from CD4+ T cells from peripheral blood mononuclear cells, sampled after pregnancy.

The CDR3, as DNA: TGTGCCAGCAGCTTATCGTCTTGGCAGGGCGGCGAGCAGTACTTC. Translation gives CASSLSSWQGGEQYF. This rearrangement joins TRBV7-6 to TRBJ2-7; possible D gene TRBD1, 5 bases. This CDR3 has 15 amino acids. Germline-derived CDR1 and CDR2 are SGHVS and FNYEAQ. Trimming left V 2 bases short and J 6 bases short, with 17 bases between.